One T cell receptor beta chain is described in this entry. Generated by immunoSEQ multiplex PCR, the TCRdb table keeps only in-frame clones and is missing some. The table lists over 90,000 clones, roughly 78% of them singletons, with under 7.5% in the top ten. The data are from a study of blood T cell repertoires in COVID-19. Germline V gene data show CDR1 as SGHAT and CDR2 as FQNNGV. The CDR3 is made up of 11 amino acids. Trimming pared 5 bases from V and 3 bases from J, leaving 4 bases between. Specimen: peripheral blood. This receptor was taken from a man in his forties or fifties with active or convalescent COVID-19. The V gene is TRBV11-2, the J gene TRBJ2-5, with D unresolved. Here the CDR3 DNA reads TGTGCCAGCAGCCGAGAAGAGACCCAGTACTTC. It specifies CASSREETQYF.